The 9 T cell receptor beta chains below come from one sample, sequenced in a study of control samples from healthy donors and cancer patients. Here immunoSEQ multiplex PCR was the method, and the copy in TCRdb shows in-frame clones only, minus some. The data show 85,000 to 95,000 clones, with about four fifths seen just once and around 10% held by the top ten. What was sequenced was blood. The receptors derive from a woman aged 55-69 years in good health.

The chain links TRBV11-2 to TRBJ2-5; 12 bases match TRBD1. Losses at the gene ends were 3 bases for V and 2 bases for J; bases not matched to a gene: 4. Germline lookup yields CDR1 SGHAT and CDR2 FQNNGV. The CDR3 has 16 residues. The CDR3 region is CASSFGTGGPQETQYF. CDR3 DNA: TGTGCCAGCAGCTTCGGGACAGGGGGCCCTCAAGAGACCCAGTACTTC.

The genes are TRBV7-9 and TRBJ1-1; 7 bases are shared with TRBD1. V was clipped by 5 bases and J by 8 bases; unmatched bases: 5. The germline V gene has CDR1 SEHNR and CDR2 FQNEAQ (reference sequence). The CDR3 extends over 12 amino acids. This CDR3 is CASSTQGLEAFF. The CDR3, as DNA: TGTGCCAGCAGCACACAGGGGCTGGAAGCTTTCTTT. The full variable domain, with the rest looked up from reference TRBV7-9 and TRBJ1-1, is DTGVSQNPRHKITKRGQNVTFRCDPISEHNRLYWYRQTLGQGPEFLTYFQNEAQLEKSRLLSDRFSAERPKGSFSTLEIQRTEQGDSAMYLCASSTQGLEAFFGQGTRLTVV.

Only one count was recorded for this clone. The chain combines TRBV10-3 with TRBJ2-3; TRBD1 or TRBD2 may be the D gene (5 bases each). CDR1 and CDR2 from the germline V gene are ENHRY and SYGVKD. Trimming took off 7 bases at V and 4 bases at J, with 12 bases between the two ends. This CDR3 comprises 13 residues. Here the CDR3 DNA reads TGTGCCATCATGGGAGTGGGACCAGATACGCAGTATTTT. Its protein product is CAIMGVGPDTQYF.

The V and J genes are TRBV7-2 and TRBJ2-1; 8 nucleotides align to TRBD1. Germline assignment: CDR1 SGHTA and CDR2 FQGNSA. The CDR3 loop spans 15 amino acids. V trimming: 5 bases; J trimming: 1 base; junction bases outside the gene matches: 4. The CDR3 DNA sequence: TGTGCCAGCAGCCCCGGACAGGGTTCCTACAATGAGCAGTTCTTC. Encoded protein: CASSPGQGSYNEQFF. Drawing the rest from reference TRBV7-2 and TRBJ2-1, the complete variable domain is GAGVSQSPSNKVTEKGKDVELRCDPISGHTALYWYRQSLGQGLEFLIYFQGNSAPDKSGLPSDRFSAERTGGSVSTLTIQRTQQEDSAVYLCASSPGQGSYNEQFFGPGTRLTVL.

This chain connects TRBV5-1 to TRBJ2-2, with 10 bases that match TRBD1. The CDR3 is 14 residues long. With V trimmed by 6 bases and J by 5 bases, 4 bases remained unmatched. In germline, CDR1 is SGHRS, CDR2 YFSETQ. This chain's CDR3 is CASNRQGATGELFF. The CDR3 region has the DNA TGCGCCAGCAACCGACAGGGGGCTACCGGGGAGCTGTTTTTT.

V is TRBV12-3 or TRBV12-4 and J is TRBJ1-2, with D uncertain. Trimming removed 4 bases from V and 10 bases from J, with 16 bases in between. The CDR3 consists of 13 residues. CDR3 amino acids: CASSSGPLSPYTF. DNA for the CDR3: TGTGCCAGCAGTTCCGGACCCCTATCGCCCTACACCTTC.

The chain couples TRBV7-9 to TRBJ1-2; D gene uncertain. The CDR3 has 17 residues. The ends were cut back, 2 bases at V and 7 bases at J, with 23 bases in the middle. The germline gives CDR1 SEHNR, CDR2 FQNEAQ (reference sequence). The CDR3 reads CASSLTGNVESIFGYTF. The CDR3 region has the DNA TGTGCCAGCAGCTTAACTGGAAACGTGGAATCTATATTTGGCTACACCTTC.

The genes are TRBV7-8 and TRBJ1-3; no clear D. Trimming removed 5 bases from V and 4 bases from J, with 15 bases in between. This CDR3 contains 15 residues. CDR1 is SGHVS, CDR2 FQNEAQ, per germline. This CDR3 is CASSKSDLYGNTIYF. Written as DNA, the CDR3 is TGTGCCAGCAGCAAAAGCGACCTGTACGGAAACACCATATATTTT.

The chain is built from TRBV20-1 and TRBJ2-2; the D gene is possibly TRBD1 (5 bases). Germline V gene data show CDR1 as DFQATT and CDR2 as SNEGSKA (reference sequence). Trimming cost V 3 bases and J 1 base, with 9 bases left between them. CDR3 size: 14 residues. This CDR3 is CSASVRGNTGELFF. CDR3 nucleotides: TGCAGTGCTAGTGTAAGGGGGAACACCGGGGAGCTGTTTTTT.